The rows below give T cell receptor beta chains drawn from one sample of a study of blood T cell repertoires in COVID-19. Using immunoSEQ multiplex PCR, the repertoire was profiled, and TCRdb retains in-frame clones only, with some absent. The data show under 250,000 clones, with 81% seen just once and roughly 7.9% held by the top ten. Specimen: peripheral blood. The receptors come from a woman of 80 years or more with acute or convalescent COVID-19. The CDR3 runs from the conserved cysteine through the conserved F or W. D genes are given only for firm matches. Size values are once, few and many counts, or a class for expanded clones, and some rows have none.

TRBD1,TRBV6-2/TRBV6-3,few,TRBJ1-5,14,CASSRPTGTQPQHF,TGTGCCAGCAGTCGCCCGACAGGGACTCAGCCCCAGCATTTT
NA,TRBV5-1,NA,TRBJ1-2,13,CASSTGGVDGYTF,TGCGCCAGCTCGACGGGGGGAGTGGATGGCTACACCTTC
NA,TRBV7-2,NA,TRBJ1-1,14,CASMAQQVGTEAFF,TGTGCCAGCATGGCCCAACAGGTGGGAACTGAAGCTTTCTTT
NA,TRBV28,NA,TRBJ2-6,14,CASSRDSVANVLTF,TGTGCCAGCAGTCGTGACTCCGTGGCCAACGTCCTGACTTTC
TRBD1,TRBV23-1,few,TRBJ1-3,17,CASSQSGGRGSGNTIYF,TGCGCCAGCAGTCAATCAGGGGGCAGGGGCTCTGGAAACACCATATATTTT
NA,TRBV29-1,NA,TRBJ2-7,15,CSVEDLRGGPNEQYF,TGCAGCGTTGAAGATCTGAGGGGGGGCCCAAACGAGCAGTACTTC
NA,TRBV5-1,NA,TRBJ1-2,15,CASSPREGIFSGYTF,TGCGCCAGCAGCCCGAGGGAGGGAATCTTCTCTGGCTACACCTTC
TRBD2,TRBV7-3,NA,TRBJ2-3,16,CASSKGTSGNADTQYF,TGTGCCAGCAGCAAAGGGACTAGCGGGAACGCAGATACGCAGTATTTT
NA,TRBV6-4,once,TRBJ1-6,15,CASSVGARVGSPLHF,TGTGCCAGCAGTGTAGGGGCCAGGGTGGGTTCACCCCTCCACTTT
NA,TRBV1,NA,TRBJ2-3,15,CTSSQGSGGTDTQYF,TGCACCAGCAGCCAAGGTAGCGGGGGCACAGATACGCAGTATTTT
NA,TRBV25-1,NA,TRBJ1-2,13,CASRPQGNYGYTF,TGTGCCAGCAGACCACAGGGTAACTATGGCTACACCTTC
NA,TRBV5-1,NA,TRBJ2-1,16,CASSPSQGLVYNEQFF,TGCGCCAGCAGCCCATCCCAGGGCTTGGTATACAATGAGCAGTTCTTC
TRBD2,TRBV6-5,NA,TRBJ2-7,12,CASGTRTYEQYF,TGTGCCAGTGGGACTAGAACCTACGAGCAGTACTTC
NA,TRBV11-2,NA,TRBJ2-7,11,CASSLSSEQYF,TGTGCCAGCAGCTTATCCTCCGAGCAGTACTTC
NA,TRBV18,NA,TRBJ1-1,12,CASSPRDTEAFF,TGTGCCAGCTCACCCAGGGACACTGAAGCTTTCTTT
TRBD2,TRBV4-2,NA,TRBJ2-2,16,CASSRGLAENTGELFF,TGTGCCAGCAGCCGCGGACTAGCGGAGAACACCGGGGAGCTGTTTTTT
TRBD1,TRBV11-2,NA,TRBJ1-2,14,CASSPGQGTYGYTF,TGTGCCAGCAGCCCGGGACAGGGCACCTATGGCTACACCTTC
NA,TRBV30,NA,TRBJ1-6,15,CAWSVSQGTSSPLHF,TGTGCCTGGAGTGTCTCCCAGGGGACCAGTTCACCCCTCCACTTT
TRBD2,TRBV10-3,NA,TRBJ2-5,17,CAISRILAGGHRETQYF,TGTGCCATCAGTCGGATTCTGGCGGGGGGGCATCGGGAGACCCAGTACTTC
TRBD1,TRBV10-3,many,TRBJ2-5,15,CAISQFGTVQETQYF,TGTGCCATCAGTCAATTTGGGACAGTTCAAGAGACCCAGTACTTC
NA,TRBV5-8,NA,TRBJ2-5,15,CASSPLPGSRETQYF,TGTGCCAGCAGCCCCCTCCCCGGGTCTCGGGAGACCCAGTACTTC
NA,TRBV20-1,NA,TRBJ1-2,13,CSASEQFNYGYTF,TGCAGTGCTAGTGAACAGTTTAACTATGGCTACACCTTC
NA,TRBV5-1,NA,TRBJ2-1,14,CASSLEGLLGEQFF,TGCGCCAGCAGCTTGGAAGGACTCCTGGGTGAGCAGTTCTTC
TRBD2,TRBV6-5,NA,TRBJ2-7,15,CASSQSGGNNYEQYF,TGTGCCAGCAGTCAAAGCGGGGGGAACAACTACGAGCAGTACTTC
TRBD1,TRBV5-5,NA,TRBJ1-5,16,CASSWGQGAQMTPQHF,TGTGCCAGCAGCTGGGGACAGGGGGCGCAAATGACGCCCCAGCATTTT
NA,TRBV3-1/TRBV3-2,NA,TRBJ1-2,14,CASSPLTANYGYTF,TGTGCCAGCAGCCCCCTTACGGCTAACTATGGCTACACCTTC
TRBD2,TRBV9,NA,TRBJ2-1,16,CASSVGAGDTYNEQFF,TGTGCCAGCAGCGTAGGGGCGGGAGACACCTACAATGAGCAGTTCTTC
TRBD2,TRBV5-1,NA,TRBJ2-3,16,CASSLLAGGHTDTQYF,TGCGCCAGCAGCTTGTTAGCGGGAGGGCACACAGATACGCAGTATTTT
TRBD1,TRBV3-1/TRBV3-2,NA,TRBJ2-7,14,CASSQVDRAGEQYF,TGTGCCAGCAGCCAAGTGGACAGGGCCGGCGAGCAGTACTTC
TRBD2,TRBV5-6,NA,TRBJ2-5,18,CASSLQIYGTSGSETQYF,TGTGCCAGCAGCTTACAGATCTACGGGACTAGCGGGAGCGAGACCCAGTACTTC
TRBD1,TRBV27,few,TRBJ2-2,13,CASRVSGGGELFF,TGTGCCAGCAGGGTCTCAGGGGGCGGGGAGCTGTTTTTT
TRBD2,TRBV2,NA,TRBJ2-2,14,CASRLAVNTGELFF,TGTGCCAGCAGACTAGCGGTGAACACCGGGGAGCTGTTTTTT
NA,TRBV6-6,NA,TRBJ1-4,14,CASSFGHTNEKLFF,TGTGCCAGCAGTTTTGGACACACCAATGAAAAACTGTTTTTT
TRBD1,TRBV6-5,NA,TRBJ1-1,15,CASSYGDRGNTEAFF,TGTGCCAGCAGTTACGGGGACAGGGGGAACACTGAAGCTTTCTTT
NA,TRBV9,NA,TRBJ1-6,15,CASSVADRSNSPLHF,TGTGCCAGCAGCGTAGCCGACAGATCAAATTCACCCCTCCACTTT
TRBD1,TRBV6-5,NA,TRBJ2-7,14,CASNRDRLLPEQYF,TGTGCCAGCAACCGGGACAGGCTTCTTCCCGAGCAGTACTTC
NA,TRBV5-1,NA,TRBJ1-2,12,CASRDGSYGYTF,TGCGCCAGCAGGGATGGGAGCTATGGCTACACCTTC
TRBD1,TRBV10-3,few,TRBJ1-2,14,CAISLGQGNTGYTF,TGTGCCATCAGTTTGGGACAGGGAAATACTGGCTACACCTTC
NA,TRBV7-9,NA,TRBJ1-2,16,CASSPGGGGTNYGYTF,TGTGCCAGCAGCCCTGGCGGGGGAGGGACCAACTATGGCTACACCTTC
NA,TRBV2,NA,TRBJ2-2,13,CASSTQPAGELFF,TGTGCCAGCAGTACACAGCCGGCCGGGGAGCTGTTTTTT
TRBD2,TRBV9,NA,TRBJ2-7,18,CASSLGPSGSEIVYEQYF,TGTGCCAGCAGCTTAGGGCCTAGCGGGAGCGAAATAGTCTACGAGCAGTACTTC
NA,TRBV5-4,NA,TRBJ2-3,13,CASSLVPDDTQYF,TGTGCCAGCAGCTTGGTGCCAGATGATACGCAGTATTTT
NA,TRBV5-1,NA,TRBJ1-1,15,CASSLVAGRNTEAFF,TGCGCCAGCAGCTTGGTGGCAGGCCGGAACACTGAAGCTTTCTTT
TRBD2,TRBV29-1,NA,TRBJ2-1,14,CSVEPSGGYNEQFF,TGCAGCGTTGAGCCTAGCGGGGGTTACAATGAGCAGTTCTTC
NA,TRBV5-1,NA,TRBJ2-7,15,CASSLALAPSYEQYF,TGCGCCAGCAGCTTGGCGCTGGCTCCCTCCTACGAGCAGTACTTC